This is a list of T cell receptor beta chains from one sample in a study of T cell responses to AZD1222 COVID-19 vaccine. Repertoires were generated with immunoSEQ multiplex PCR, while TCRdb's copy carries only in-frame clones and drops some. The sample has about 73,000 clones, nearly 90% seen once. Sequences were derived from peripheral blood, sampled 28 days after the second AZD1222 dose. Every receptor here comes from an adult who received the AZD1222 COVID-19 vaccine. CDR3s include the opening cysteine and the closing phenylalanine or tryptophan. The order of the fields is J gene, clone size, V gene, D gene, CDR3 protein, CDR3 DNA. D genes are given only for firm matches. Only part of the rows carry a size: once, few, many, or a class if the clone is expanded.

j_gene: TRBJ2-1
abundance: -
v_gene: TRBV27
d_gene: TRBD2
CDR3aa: CASSPLPLAGGPFEQFF
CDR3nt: TGTGCCAGCAGTCCTCTTCCCCTAGCGGGAGGGCCCTTTGAGCAGTTCTTC

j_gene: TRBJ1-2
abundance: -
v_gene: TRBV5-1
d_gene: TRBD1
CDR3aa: CASSGTGGNYGYTF
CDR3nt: TGCGCCAGCAGCGGGACAGGGGGCAACTATGGCTACACCTTC

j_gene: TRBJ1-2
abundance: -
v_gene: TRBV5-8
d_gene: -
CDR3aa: CASSGLGRHGGSGYTF
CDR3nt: TGTGCCAGCTCGGGGCTCGGACGCCACGGGGGCAGTGGCTACACCTTC

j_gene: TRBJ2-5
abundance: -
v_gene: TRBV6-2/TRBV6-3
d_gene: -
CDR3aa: CASSSLQMYQETQYF
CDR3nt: TGTGCCAGCAGTTCCTTACAGATGTACCAAGAGACCCAGTACTTC

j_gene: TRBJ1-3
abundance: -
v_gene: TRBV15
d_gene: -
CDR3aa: CATSIQESGNTIYF
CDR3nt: TGTGCCACCAGCATACAAGAATCTGGAAACACCATATATTTT

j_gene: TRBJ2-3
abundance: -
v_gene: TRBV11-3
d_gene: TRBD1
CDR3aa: CASSSDRGTDTQYF
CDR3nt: TGTGCCAGCAGCTCTGACAGGGGTACAGATACGCAGTATTTT

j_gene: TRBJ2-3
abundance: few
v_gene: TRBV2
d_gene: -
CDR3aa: CASRRTASTDTQYF
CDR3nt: TGTGCCAGCAGGAGGACCGCTAGCACAGATACGCAGTATTTT

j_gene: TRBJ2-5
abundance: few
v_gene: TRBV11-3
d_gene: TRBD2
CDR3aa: CASSRGREVETQYF
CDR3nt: TGTGCCAGCAGCCGCGGGAGGGAGGTGGAGACCCAGTACTTC

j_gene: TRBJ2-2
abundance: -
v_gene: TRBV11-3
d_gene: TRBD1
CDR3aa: CASSSQGAGTGELFF
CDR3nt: TGTGCCAGCAGCTCACAGGGGGCGGGCACCGGGGAGCTGTTTTTT

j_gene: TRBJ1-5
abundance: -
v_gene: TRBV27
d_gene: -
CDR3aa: CASSLRGTQPQHF
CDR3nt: TGTGCCAGCAGTTTACGGGGGACCCAGCCCCAGCATTTT

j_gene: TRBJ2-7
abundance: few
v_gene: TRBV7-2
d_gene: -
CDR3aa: CASSLGVGGEQYF
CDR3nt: TGTGCCAGCAGCTTAGGGGTAGGGGGCGAGCAGTACTTC

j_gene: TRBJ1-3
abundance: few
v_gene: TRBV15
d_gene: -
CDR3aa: CATSIERWGRPGNTIYF
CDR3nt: TGTGCCACCAGCATAGAGAGATGGGGCCGCCCTGGAAACACCATATATTTT

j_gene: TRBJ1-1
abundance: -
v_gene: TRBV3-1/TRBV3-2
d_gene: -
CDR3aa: CASSQEPSALTEAFF
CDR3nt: TGTGCCAGCAGCCAAGAACCGTCGGCCCTCACTGAAGCTTTCTTT

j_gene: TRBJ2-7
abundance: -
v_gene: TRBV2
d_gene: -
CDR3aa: CASSGADRPAEQYF
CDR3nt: TGTGCCAGCTCGGGAGCCGACAGACCTGCCGAGCAGTACTTC

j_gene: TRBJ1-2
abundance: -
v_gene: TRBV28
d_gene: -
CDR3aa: CASSLGLYGYTF
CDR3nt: TGTGCCAGCAGCTTGGGGCTATATGGCTACACCTTC

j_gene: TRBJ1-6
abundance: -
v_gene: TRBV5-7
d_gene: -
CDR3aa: CASSLGPLNSPLHF
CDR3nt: TGTGCCAGCAGCTTGGGCCCTCTTAATTCACCCCTCCACTTT

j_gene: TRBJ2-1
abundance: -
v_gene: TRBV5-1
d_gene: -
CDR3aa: CASSPLAASSYNEQFF
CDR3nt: TGCGCCAGCAGCCCGTTAGCGGCTAGCTCCTACAATGAGCAGTTCTTC

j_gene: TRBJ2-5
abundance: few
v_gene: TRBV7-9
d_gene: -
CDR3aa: CASSFAGLVQETQYF
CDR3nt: TGTGCCAGCAGCTTTGCGGGTTTAGTGCAAGAGACCCAGTACTTC

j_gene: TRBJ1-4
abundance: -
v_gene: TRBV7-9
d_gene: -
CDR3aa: CASSSDRTYNEKLFF
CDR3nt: TGTGCCAGCAGCTCGGACAGAACCTATAATGAAAAACTGTTTTTT

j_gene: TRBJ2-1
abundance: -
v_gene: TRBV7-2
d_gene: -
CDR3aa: CASSLAGGLKDEQFF
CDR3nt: TGTGCCAGCAGCTTAGCGGGGGGGCTCAAAGATGAGCAGTTCTTC

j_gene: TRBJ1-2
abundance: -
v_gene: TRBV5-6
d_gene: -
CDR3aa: CASSFAQRRDQGYGYTF
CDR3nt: TGTGCCAGCAGCTTCGCCCAACGGAGGGATCAGGGCTATGGCTACACCTTC

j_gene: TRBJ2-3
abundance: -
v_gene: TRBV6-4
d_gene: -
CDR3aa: CASSVDGTDTQYF
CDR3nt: TGTGCCAGCAGTGTGGACGGCACAGATACGCAGTATTTT

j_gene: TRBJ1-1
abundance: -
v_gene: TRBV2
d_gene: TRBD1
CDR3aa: CASTHRQGNTEAFF
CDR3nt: TGTGCCAGCACCCATCGACAGGGGAACACTGAAGCTTTCTTT

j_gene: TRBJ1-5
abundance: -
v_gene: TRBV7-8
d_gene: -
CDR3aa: CASSYSRQVGNQPQHF
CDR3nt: TGTGCCAGCAGCTATTCGAGGCAAGTAGGCAATCAGCCCCAGCATTTT

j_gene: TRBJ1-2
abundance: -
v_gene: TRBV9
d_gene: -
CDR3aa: CASSVAVGGGAGGYTF
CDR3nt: TGTGCCAGCAGCGTAGCTGTAGGCGGGGGCGCAGGTGGCTACACCTTC

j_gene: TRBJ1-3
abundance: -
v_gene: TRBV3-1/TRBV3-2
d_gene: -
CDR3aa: CASSQGSPVNSGNTIYF
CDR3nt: TGTGCCAGCAGCCAAGGGTCCCCAGTCAACTCTGGAAACACCATATATTTT

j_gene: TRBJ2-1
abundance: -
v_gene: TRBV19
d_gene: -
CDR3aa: CASSIREGTYNEQFF
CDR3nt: TGTGCCAGTAGTATACGCGAGGGGACCTACAATGAGCAGTTCTTC

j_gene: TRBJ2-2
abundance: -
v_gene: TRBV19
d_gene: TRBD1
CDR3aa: CASSIDHGARGPGELFF
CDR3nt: TGTGCCAGTAGTATAGATCACGGGGCAAGGGGGCCCGGGGAGCTGTTTTTT

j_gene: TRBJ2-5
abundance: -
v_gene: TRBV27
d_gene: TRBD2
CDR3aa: CASSRLAGGGSETQYF
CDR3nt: TGTGCCAGCAGTAGACTAGCGGGGGGTGGCTCAGAGACCCAGTACTTC

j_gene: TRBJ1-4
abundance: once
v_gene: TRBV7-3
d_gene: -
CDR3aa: CASSPAPRGTTNEKLFF
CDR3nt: TGTGCCAGCAGCCCCGCCCCGCGGGGGACAACTAATGAAAAACTGTTTTTT

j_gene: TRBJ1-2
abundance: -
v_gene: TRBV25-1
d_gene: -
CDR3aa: CASKGSAHGYTF
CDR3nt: TGTGCCAGCAAGGGATCCGCGCATGGCTACACCTTC

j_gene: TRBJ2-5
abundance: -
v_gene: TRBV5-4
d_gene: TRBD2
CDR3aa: CASSLSGGPQETQYF
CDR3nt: TGTGCCAGCAGCTTGAGCGGGGGGCCTCAAGAGACCCAGTACTTC

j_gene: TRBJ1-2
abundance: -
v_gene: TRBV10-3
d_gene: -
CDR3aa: CAISAEHRSSYTF
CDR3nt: TGTGCCATCAGCGCGGAACACCGGTCAAGCTACACCTTC

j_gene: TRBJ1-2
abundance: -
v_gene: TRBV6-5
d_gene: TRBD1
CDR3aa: CASSTGTDPGYTF
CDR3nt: TGTGCCAGCAGTACCGGGACAGACCCTGGCTACACCTTC

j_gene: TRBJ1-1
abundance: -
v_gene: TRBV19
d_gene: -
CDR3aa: CASSQAPTEAFF
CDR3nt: TGTGCCAGTAGTCAAGCGCCGACTGAAGCTTTCTTT

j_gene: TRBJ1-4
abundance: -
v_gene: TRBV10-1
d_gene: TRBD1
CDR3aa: CASSDPPGQGPPTNEKLFF
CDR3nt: TGCGCCAGCAGTGACCCCCCGGGACAGGGGCCCCCAACTAATGAAAAACTGTTTTTT

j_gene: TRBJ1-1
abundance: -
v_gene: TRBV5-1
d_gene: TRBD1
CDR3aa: CASSLGGTARGGEAFF
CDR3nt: TGCGCCAGCAGCTTGGGCGGGACAGCTCGAGGGGGTGAAGCTTTCTTT

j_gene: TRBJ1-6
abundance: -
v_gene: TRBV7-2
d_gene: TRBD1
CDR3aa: CASSLTGQGNSPLHF
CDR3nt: TGTGCCAGCAGCCTGACGGGACAGGGGAATTCACCCCTCCACTTT

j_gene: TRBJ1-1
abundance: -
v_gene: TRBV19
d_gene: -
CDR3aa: CASSRDGNTEAFF
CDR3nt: TGTGCCAGTAGTAGGGACGGGAACACTGAAGCTTTCTTT

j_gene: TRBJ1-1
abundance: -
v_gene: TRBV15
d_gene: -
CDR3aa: CATSRQENTEAFF
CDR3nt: TGTGCCACCAGCAGACAGGAGAACACTGAAGCTTTCTTT

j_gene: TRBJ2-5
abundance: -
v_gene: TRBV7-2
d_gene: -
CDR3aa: CASSSGLAQETQYF
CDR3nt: TGTGCCAGCAGCTCGGGGCTAGCCCAAGAGACCCAGTACTTC

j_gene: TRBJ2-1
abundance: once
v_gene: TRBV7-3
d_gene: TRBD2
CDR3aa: CASSFGLAVYNEQFF
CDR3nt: TGTGCCAGCAGCTTCGGACTAGCCGTTTACAATGAGCAGTTCTTC

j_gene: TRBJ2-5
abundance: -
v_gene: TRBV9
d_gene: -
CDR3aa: CASSVATWETQYF
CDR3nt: TGTGCCAGCAGCGTAGCTACCTGGGAGACCCAGTACTTC

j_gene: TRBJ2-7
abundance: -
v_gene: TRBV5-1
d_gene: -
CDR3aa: CASSHSEDAYEQYF
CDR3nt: TGCGCCAGCAGCCACTCAGAGGATGCCTACGAGCAGTACTTC

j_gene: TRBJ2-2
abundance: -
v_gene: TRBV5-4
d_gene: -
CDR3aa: CASSRGQTSGELFF
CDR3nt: TGTGCCAGCAGCCGCGGACAGACCTCCGGGGAGCTGTTTTTT

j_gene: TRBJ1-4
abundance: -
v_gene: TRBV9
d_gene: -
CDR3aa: CASSVNPNEKLFF
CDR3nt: TGTGCCAGCAGCGTTAATCCTAATGAAAAACTGTTTTTT

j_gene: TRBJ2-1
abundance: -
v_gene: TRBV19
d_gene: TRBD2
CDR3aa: CASSTLAGYNEQFF
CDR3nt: TGTGCCAGTAGTACACTAGCGGGTTACAATGAGCAGTTCTTC

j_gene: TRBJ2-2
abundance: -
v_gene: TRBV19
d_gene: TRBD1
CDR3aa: CASSIVQGANTGELFF
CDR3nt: TGTGCCAGTAGTATAGTTCAGGGGGCGAACACCGGGGAGCTGTTTTTT

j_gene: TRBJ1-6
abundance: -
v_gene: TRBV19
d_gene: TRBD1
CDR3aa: CASSPRQGSSYNSPLHF
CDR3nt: TGTGCCAGTAGCCCAAGACAGGGGAGCTCCTATAATTCACCCCTCCACTTT

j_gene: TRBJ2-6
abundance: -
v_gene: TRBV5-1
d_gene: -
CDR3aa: CASSQGPNSGANVLTF
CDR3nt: TGCGCCAGCAGCCAGGGACCGAACTCTGGGGCCAACGTCCTGACTTTC

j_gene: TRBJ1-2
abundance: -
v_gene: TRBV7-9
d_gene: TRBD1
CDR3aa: CASSLEGAGGYTF
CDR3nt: TGTGCCAGCAGCTTAGAGGGGGCGGGCGGCTACACCTTC

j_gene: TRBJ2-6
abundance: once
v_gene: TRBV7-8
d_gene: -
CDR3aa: CASSLGQPGANVLTF
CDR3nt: TGTGCCAGCAGCTTAGGGCAACCTGGGGCCAACGTCCTGACTTTC

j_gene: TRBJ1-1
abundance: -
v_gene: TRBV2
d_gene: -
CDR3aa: CAADGLKMNTEAFF
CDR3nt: TGTGCCGCTGACGGCTTGAAGATGAACACTGAAGCTTTCTTT